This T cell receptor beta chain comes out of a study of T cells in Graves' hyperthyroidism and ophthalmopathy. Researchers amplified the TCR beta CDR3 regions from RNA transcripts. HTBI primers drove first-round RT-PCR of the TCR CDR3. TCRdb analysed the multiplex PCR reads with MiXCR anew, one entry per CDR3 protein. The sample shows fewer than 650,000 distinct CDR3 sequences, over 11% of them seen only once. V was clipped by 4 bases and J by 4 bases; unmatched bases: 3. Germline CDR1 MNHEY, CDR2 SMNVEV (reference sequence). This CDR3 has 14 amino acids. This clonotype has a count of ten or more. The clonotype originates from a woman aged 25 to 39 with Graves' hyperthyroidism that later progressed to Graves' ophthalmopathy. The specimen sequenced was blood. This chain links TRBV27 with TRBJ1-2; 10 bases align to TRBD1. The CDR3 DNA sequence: TGTGCCAGCAGTTCGACAGGGGGCGGCTATGGCTACACCTTC. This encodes CASSSTGGGYGYTF.